What follows are 9 T cell receptor beta chains derived from one specimen sequenced in a study of tumor-infiltrating lymphocytes in localized non-small cell lung cancer. Clones were sequenced by immunoSEQ multiplex PCR, and TCRdb holds only the in-frame ones, with some missing. The table lists 25,000 to 35,000 clones, approximately 83% of them singletons. The sequencing input was lung tumor tissue. The receptors come from a human donor with non-small cell lung cancer.

The CDR3 reads CASSVGPVQSSGANVLTF. The CDR3 DNA reads as TGTGCCAGCAGCGTAGGACCGGTCCAGAGCTCTGGGGCCAACGTCCTGACTTTC. V usage is TRBV9 and J usage is TRBJ2-6; D is ambiguous. Germline V CDR1 and CDR2: SGDLS, YYNGEE. V was clipped by 0 bases and J by 0 bases, with 13 bases between them. CDR3 length equals 18 residues.

V and J are TRBV7-2 and TRBJ2-7; 7 bases agree with TRBD1. The CDR3 sequence is 15 residues long. Germline assignment: CDR1 SGHTA and CDR2 FQGNSA. V shed 5 bases, J shed 4 bases, and the junction held 11 bases outside the gene matches. The CDR3 region has the DNA TGTGCCAGCAGCGTAGGACAGGCTACAGGATACGAGCAGTACTTC. Its translation is CASSVGQATGYEQYF.

The CDR3 reads CASSHTYEQYF. In nucleotides, the CDR3 is TGTGCCAGCAGCCACACCTACGAGCAGTACTTC. The chain joins TRBV14 to TRBJ2-7, with D hard to call. This CDR3 is built from 11 residues. Germline V gene data show CDR1 as SGHDN and CDR2 as FVKESK. V dropped 3 bases and J dropped 2 bases, with 2 bases sitting between them. Filled out from reference TRBV14 and TRBJ2-7, the complete variable domain reads EAGVTQFPSHSVIEKGQTVTLRCDPISGHDNLYWYRRVMGKEIKFLLHFVKESKQDESGMPNNRFLAERTGGTYSTLKVQPAELEDSGVYFCASSHTYEQYFGPGTRLTVT.

For the CDR3, the DNA is TGTGCCAGCAGCGTGACCCCCGGCATCTACGAGCAGTACTTC. Translated: CASSVTPGIYEQYF. The chain recombines TRBV9 with TRBJ2-7; D gene unclear. Trimming stripped 2 bases from V and 3 bases from J, with 12 bases between. This CDR3 is 14 amino acids long. Germline assignment: CDR1 SGDLS and CDR2 YYNGEE. Supplemented by reference TRBV9 and TRBJ2-7, the full variable domain reads DSGVTQTPKHLITATGQRVTLRCSPRSGDLSVYWYQQSLDQGLQFLIQYYNGEERAKGNILERFSAQQFPDLHSELNLSSLELGDSALYFCASSVTPGIYEQYFGPGTRLTVT.

The genes are TRBV7-8 and TRBJ2-7; 7 bases fit TRBD1. Trimming cost V 1 base and J 2 bases; bases outside gene matches: 5. This CDR3 comprises 15 residues. CDR1 and CDR2 (germline): SGHVS, FQNEAQ. The CDR3 nucleotides are TGTGCCAGCAGCTTAGGTGAGGGGGCCGCCTACGAGCAGTACTTC. Protein product: CASSLGEGAAYEQYF.

The CDR3 is CASSPTSGTSSAYEQYF. The CDR3 coding sequence is TGTGCCAGCAGCCCCACGAGTGGAACTAGCTCGGCCTACGAGCAGTACTTC. The chain links TRBV7-2 to TRBJ2-7; D is perhaps TRBD2 (6 bases). The CDR3 is 17 residues long. V shed 5 bases and J shed 2 bases, with 22 bases lying between them. Germline CDR1 SGHTA, CDR2 FQGNSA.

The chain couples TRBV11-3 to TRBJ1-6; D call uncertain. Germline V gene data show CDR1 as SGHNT and CDR2 as YENEEA. V lost 7 bases to trimming and J lost 10 bases, with 17 bases between them. This CDR3 is built from 14 residues. The DNA of the CDR3 is TGTGCCAGCAAGCGGGGAGGGATGGTGTCACCCCTCCACTTT. Protein sequence: CASKRGGMVSPLHF.

The CDR3 nucleotides are TGTGCCAGCAGTGAAAAGGGGTCGCCCCAGCATTTT. This gives the protein CASSEKGSPQHF. The chain is built from TRBV2 and TRBJ1-5; D is perhaps TRBD1 (5 bases). The germline V gene encodes CDR1 SNHLY and CDR2 FYNNEI. This CDR3 is built from 12 residues. The germline V and J ends were trimmed by 2 bases and 9 bases, with 8 bases remaining between them.

This clone was counted once. The chain carries TRBV19 and TRBJ1-6, with D perhaps TRBD1 (5 bases). CDR1 is LNHDA and CDR2 is SQIVND in the germline V gene (reference sequence). Trimming left V 6 bases short and J 1 base short, with 13 bases between. This CDR3 is 16 amino acids long. The CDR3 region has the DNA TGTGCCAGTAGGATCTCCAGGGTTTCCTATAATTCACCCCTCCACTTT. Translation gives CASRISRVSYNSPLHF.